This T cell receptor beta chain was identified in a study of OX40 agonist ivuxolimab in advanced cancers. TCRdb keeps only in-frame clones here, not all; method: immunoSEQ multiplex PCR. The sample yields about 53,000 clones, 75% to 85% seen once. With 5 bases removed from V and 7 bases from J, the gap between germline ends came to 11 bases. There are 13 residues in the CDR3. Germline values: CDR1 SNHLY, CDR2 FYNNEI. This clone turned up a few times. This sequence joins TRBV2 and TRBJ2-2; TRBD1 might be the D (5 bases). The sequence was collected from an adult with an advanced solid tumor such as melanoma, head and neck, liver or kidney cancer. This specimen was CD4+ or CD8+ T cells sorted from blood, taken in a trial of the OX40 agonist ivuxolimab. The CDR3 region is CASSLRVVGELFF. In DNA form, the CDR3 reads TGTGCCAGCAGTCTCAGGGTGGTCGGGGAGCTGTTTTTT. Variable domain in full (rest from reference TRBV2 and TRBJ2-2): EPEVTQTPSHQVTQMGQEVILRCVPISNHLYFYWYRQILGQKVEFLVSFYNNEISEKSEIFDDQFSVERPDGSNFTLKIRSTKLEDSAMYFCASSLRVVGELFFGEGSRLTVL.